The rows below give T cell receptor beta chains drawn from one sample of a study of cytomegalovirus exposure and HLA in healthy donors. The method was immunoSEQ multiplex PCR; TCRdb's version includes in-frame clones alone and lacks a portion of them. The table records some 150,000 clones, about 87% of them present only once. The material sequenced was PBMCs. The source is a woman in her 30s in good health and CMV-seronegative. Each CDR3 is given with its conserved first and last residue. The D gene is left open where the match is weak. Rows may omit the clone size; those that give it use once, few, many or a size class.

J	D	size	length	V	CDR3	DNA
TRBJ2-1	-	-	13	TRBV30	CAWSAIGSGEQFF	TGTGCCTGGAGTGCCATCGGGTCTGGCGAGCAGTTCTTC
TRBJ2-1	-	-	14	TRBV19	CASSIGWRMSEQFF	TGTGCCAGTAGTATTGGCTGGAGGATGAGTGAGCAGTTCTTC
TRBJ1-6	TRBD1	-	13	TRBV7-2	CASSGDRFLPLHF	TGTGCCAGCAGCGGGGACAGATTCCTACCCCTCCACTTT
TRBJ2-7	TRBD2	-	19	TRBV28	CASSFIYGGLAGGRYKQYF	TGTGCCAGCAGTTTTATTTATGGGGGGCTAGCGGGAGGGCGTTACAAGCAGTACTTC
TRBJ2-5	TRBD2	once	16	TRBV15	CATSRERDYRGQTQYF	TGTGCCACCAGCAGAGAACGGGACTACCGAGGGCAGACCCAGTACTTC
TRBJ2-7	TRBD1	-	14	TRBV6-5	CASSLRDSRYEQYF	TGTGCCAGCAGCTTGAGGGACAGTCGCTACGAGCAGTACTTC
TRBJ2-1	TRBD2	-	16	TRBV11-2	CASSLRLAGDYNEQFF	TGTGCCAGCAGCTTACGACTAGCGGGAGACTACAATGAGCAGTTCTTC
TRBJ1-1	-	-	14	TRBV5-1	CASSFSGMNTEAFF	TGCGCCAGCAGCTTCAGCGGGATGAACACTGAAGCTTTCTTT
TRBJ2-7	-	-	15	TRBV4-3	CASSQDRGLSYEQYF	TGCGCCAGCAGCCAAGACAGGGGCCTCTCCTACGAGCAGTACTTC
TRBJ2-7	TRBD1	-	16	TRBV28	CASSSPGTGGTYEQYF	TGTGCCAGCAGTTCCCCCGGGACAGGGGGCACGTACGAGCAGTACTTC
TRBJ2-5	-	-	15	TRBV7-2	CASSLGWSTQETQYF	TGTGCCAGCAGCTTAGGTTGGTCAACTCAAGAGACCCAGTACTTC
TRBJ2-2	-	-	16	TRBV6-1	CASSEDWYRDSGELFF	TGTGCCAGCAGTGAAGACTGGTATCGAGACAGCGGGGAGCTGTTTTTT
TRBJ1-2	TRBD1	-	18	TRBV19	CASSIDRWAGGNGRGYTF	TGTGCCAGTAGTATAGACCGTTGGGCAGGGGGCAACGGTCGTGGCTACACCTTC
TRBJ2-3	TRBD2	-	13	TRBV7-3	CASSWGGMGTQYF	TGTGCCAGCAGTTGGGGGGGAATGGGGACGCAGTATTTT
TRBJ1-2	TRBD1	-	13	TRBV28	CASTPGQSYGYTF	TGTGCCAGCACCCCGGGACAGAGCTATGGCTACACCTTC
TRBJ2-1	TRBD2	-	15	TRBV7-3	CASSLRTSGNNEQFF	TGTGCCAGCAGCTTACGGACTAGCGGTAACAATGAGCAGTTCTTC
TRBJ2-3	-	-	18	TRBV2	CASSEALLFRGLTDTQYF	TGTGCCAGCAGTGAAGCGCTTCTTTTTCGAGGACTCACAGATACGCAGTATTTT
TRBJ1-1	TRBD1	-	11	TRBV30	CAWTTGTEAFF	TGTGCCTGGACGACAGGGACTGAAGCTTTCTTT
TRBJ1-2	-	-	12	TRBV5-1	CASSLVSSGYPF	TGCGCCAGCAGCTTGGTGTCCAGCGGCTACCCCTTC
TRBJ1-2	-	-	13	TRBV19	CASSTDRGYGYTF	TGTGCCAGTAGTACCGACAGAGGCTATGGCTACACCTTC
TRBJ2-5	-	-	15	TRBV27	CASSIHGTNQETQYF	TGTGCCAGTTCAATACACGGGACAAACCAAGAGACCCAGTACTTC
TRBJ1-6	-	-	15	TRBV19	CASRDPGHFNSPLHF	TGTGCCAGTAGGGACCCGGGACACTTTAATTCACCCCTCCACTTT
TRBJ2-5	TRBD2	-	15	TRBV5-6	CASSLGPSGTETQYF	TGTGCCAGCAGCTTGGGTCCTAGCGGGACTGAGACCCAGTACTTC
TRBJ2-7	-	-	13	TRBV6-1	CASSSSGLYEQYF	TGTGCCAGCAGTTCTTCAGGATTGTACGAGCAGTACTTC
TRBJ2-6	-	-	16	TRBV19	CASSEDTGYGANVLTF	TGTGCCAGTAGTGAGGATACAGGGTATGGGGCCAACGTCCTGACTTTC
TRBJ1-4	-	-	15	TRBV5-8	CAGRILGQFNEKLFF	TGTGCCGGACGGATCCTAGGACAGTTTAATGAAAAACTGTTTTTT
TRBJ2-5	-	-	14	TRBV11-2	CASSHILAQETQYF	TGTGCCAGCAGTCACATACTAGCTCAAGAGACCCAGTACTTC
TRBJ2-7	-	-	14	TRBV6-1	CASSEGDRSYEQYF	TGTGCCAGCAGTGAAGGAGACAGATCCTACGAGCAGTACTTC
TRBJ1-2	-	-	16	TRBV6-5	CASSYSKGGKRSGYTF	TGTGCCAGCAGTTACTCGAAAGGGGGTAAAAGAAGTGGCTACACCTTC
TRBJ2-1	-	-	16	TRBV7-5	CARSLSGLAGVDEQFF	TGTGCCAGAAGCTTAAGCGGGCTAGCGGGGGTCGATGAGCAGTTCTTC
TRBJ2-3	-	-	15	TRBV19	CASTYRGQGTDTQYF	TGTGCCAGTACTTATAGAGGGCAGGGGACAGATACGCAGTATTTT
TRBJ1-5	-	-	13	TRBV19	CASSTQGKQPQHF	TGTGCCAGTAGTACACAGGGAAAACAGCCCCAGCATTTT
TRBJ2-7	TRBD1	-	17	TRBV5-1	CASSLSSGTGGPYEQYF	TGCGCCAGCAGCTTGTCCTCCGGGACAGGGGGCCCCTACGAGCAGTACTTC
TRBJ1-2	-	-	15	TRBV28	CASSSAGQRGYGYTF	TGTGCCAGCAGCTCCGCCGGACAGAGGGGCTATGGCTACACCTTC
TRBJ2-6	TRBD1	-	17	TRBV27	CASSPRDSTLGANVLTF	TGTGCCAGCAGTCCAAGGGACAGTACCCTGGGGGCCAACGTCCTGACTTTC
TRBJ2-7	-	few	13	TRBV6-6	CASRGHLAYEQYF	TGTGCCAGCAGGGGACATCTTGCCTACGAGCAGTACTTC
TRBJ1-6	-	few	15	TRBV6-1	CASSEVGRGNSPLHF	TGTGCCAGCAGTGAAGTGGGGAGAGGGAATTCACCCCTCCACTTT
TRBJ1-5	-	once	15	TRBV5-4	CATSAGPGSNQPQHF	TGTGCCACCTCGGCGGGGCCCGGGAGCAATCAGCCCCAGCATTTT
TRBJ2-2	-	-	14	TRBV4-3	CASSFVENTGELFF	TGCGCCAGCAGCTTCGTAGAGAACACCGGGGAGCTGTTTTTT
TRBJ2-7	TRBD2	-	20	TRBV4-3	CASSQEPPGLAGGQYYEQYF	TGCGCCAGCAGCCAAGAGCCGCCGGGACTAGCGGGGGGTCAATACTACGAGCAGTACTTC
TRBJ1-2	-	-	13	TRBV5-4	CASSPTGNYGYTF	TGTGCCAGCAGCCCCACGGGTAACTATGGCTACACCTTC
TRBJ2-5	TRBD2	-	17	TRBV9	CASSGGLAVYALETQYF	TGTGCCAGCAGCGGGGGACTAGCAGTATACGCTCTCGAGACCCAGTACTTC
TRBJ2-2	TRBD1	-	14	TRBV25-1	CVAKGQGATGELFF	TGTGTCGCCAAGGGACAGGGCGCCACCGGGGAGCTGTTTTTT
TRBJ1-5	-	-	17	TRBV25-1	CASSEYRGGDSNQPQHF	TGTGCCAGCAGTGAATATAGGGGAGGGGATAGCAATCAGCCCCAGCATTTT
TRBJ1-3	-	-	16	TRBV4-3	CASSQDARSSGNTIYF	TGCGCCAGCAGCCAAGATGCCAGAAGCTCTGGAAACACCATATATTTT
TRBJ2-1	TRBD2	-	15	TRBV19	CASSIGGGLYNEQFF	TGTGCCAGTAGTATAGGGGGAGGGCTCTACAATGAGCAGTTCTTC